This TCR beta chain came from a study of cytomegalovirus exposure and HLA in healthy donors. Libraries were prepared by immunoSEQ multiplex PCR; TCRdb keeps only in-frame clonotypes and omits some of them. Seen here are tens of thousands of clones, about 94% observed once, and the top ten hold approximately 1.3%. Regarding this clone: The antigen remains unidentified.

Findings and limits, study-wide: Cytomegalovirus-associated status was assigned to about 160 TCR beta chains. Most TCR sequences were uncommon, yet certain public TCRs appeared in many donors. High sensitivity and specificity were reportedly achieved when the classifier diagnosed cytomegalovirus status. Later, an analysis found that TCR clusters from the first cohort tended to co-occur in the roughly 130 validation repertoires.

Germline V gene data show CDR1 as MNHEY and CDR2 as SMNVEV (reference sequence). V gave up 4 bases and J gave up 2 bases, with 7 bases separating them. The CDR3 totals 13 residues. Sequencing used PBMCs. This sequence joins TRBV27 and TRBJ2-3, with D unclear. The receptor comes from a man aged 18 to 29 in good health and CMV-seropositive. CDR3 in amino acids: CASSSLATDTQYF. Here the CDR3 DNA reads TGTGCCAGCAGTTCTCTGGCCACAGATACGCAGTATTTT.